The T cell receptor beta chain under discussion was sequenced for a study of blood T cells in healthy people across ages. Primers used in a second PCR of about 6 to 11 cycles were a sample-barcoded 5' primer and a J-beta primer mix. TCRdb analysed the 5' RACE reads with MiXCR anew, one entry per CDR3 protein. The table includes about 1.7 million distinct CDR3 sequences, 28% detected once. The CDR3 contains 13 residues. Germline V gene lookup returns CDR1 SGHRS and CDR2 YFSETQ. The V gene lost 0 bases and the J gene lost 8 bases, with 11 bases spanning the gap. Study findings and constraints: Changes seen in expanded clonotypes were possibly confounded by donor CMV status left unknown.

About this clonotype: Its antigen is as yet unknown.

The sequence derives from a woman in her thirties in good health. Material for sequencing was blood. This sequence joins TRBV5-1 and TRBJ1-2; possibly TRBD1 for D (5 bases). CDR3 amino acids: CASSLGGDRGYTF. The CDR3 nucleotides are TGCGCCAGCAGCTTGGGAGGGGATCGGGGCTACACCTTC.